This T cell receptor beta chain originates from a study of identical twins. The CDR3 is 18 residues long. Germline assignment: CDR1 LGHNA and CDR2 YSLEER. V lost 0 bases to trimming and J lost 0 bases, with 14 bases between them. MiXCR was run by TCRdb on the 5' RACE reads, yielding one entry per CDR3 protein. This sample has 500,000 or so distinct CDR3 sequences, with approximately 22% found just once. General study findings and limits: Analyses based on zero insertions could be partly confounded by invariant MAIT and iNKT cells. Models underestimated TCR alpha sharing (out-of-frame) in monozygotic twins.

Note on this clonotype: Its specificity is not known.

These sequences were also reported in another study, on T cells expressing NK-cell markers. Per that paper: NKG2C+ dominant clonotypes from about 6 donors made up about 1.0-7.0% of CD8+ T cells. Where several donors were concerned, these clonotypes also led the CD3+CD56-NKG2C+ fraction.

The chain links TRBV4-3 to TRBJ2-2; D possibly uses TRBD1 or TRBD2 (5 bases each). The clonotype comes from a woman aged 18-29 years in good health. Sequenced: CD4+ T cells sorted from blood. Here the CDR3 DNA reads TGCGCCAGCAGCCAAGAAGCTTTCGGGGCCTCGAACACCGGGGAGCTGTTTTTT. Translating gives CASSQEAFGASNTGELFF.